This T cell receptor beta chain was observed in a study of T-cell reconstitution after alpha-beta-depleted transplantation in children. This clonotype was detected ten times or more. For TCRbeta, the library was prepared with unique molecular identifiers. In TCRdb, the PCR reads were re-called with MiXCR into one record per CDR3 protein. The sample has 90,000 to 100,000 distinct CDR3 sequences; 12% are singletons. The sample was PBMCs from the stem cell graft donor, taken from the stem cell graft. The origin of this receptor is a human donor who donated a stem cell graft to a child with inherited bone marrow failure.

Here the CDR3 DNA reads TGCAGCGTTGAATTGGTTCCGGTAGGAGGCTACACCTTC. Translation: CSVELVPVGGYTF. This chain connects TRBV29-1 to TRBJ1-2; D is unclear. The CDR3 is 13 amino acids. Germline V gene sequence: CDR1 SQVTM, CDR2 ANQGSEA. V was cut by 2 bases and J by 8 bases, with 15 bases left in between.